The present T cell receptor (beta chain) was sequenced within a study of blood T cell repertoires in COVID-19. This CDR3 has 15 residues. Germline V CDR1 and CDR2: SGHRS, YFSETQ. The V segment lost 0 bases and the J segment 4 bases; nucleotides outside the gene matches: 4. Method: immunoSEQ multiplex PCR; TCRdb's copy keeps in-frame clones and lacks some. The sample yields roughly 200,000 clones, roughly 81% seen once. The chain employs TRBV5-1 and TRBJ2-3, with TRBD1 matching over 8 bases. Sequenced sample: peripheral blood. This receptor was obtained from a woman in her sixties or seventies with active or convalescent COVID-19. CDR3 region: CASSLEQGAADTQYF. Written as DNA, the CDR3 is TGCGCCAGCAGCTTGGAGCAGGGGGCGGCAGATACGCAGTATTTT.